This T cell receptor (beta chain) was sequenced during a study of Ad26.COV2.S vaccination and SARS-CoV-2 variants. Treatment meaning: around 19 received Ad26.COV2.S at low or high dose, single or two shots; roughly 5 received placebo; per-sample allocation not given. Each sample was drawn 63 days after the first injection (of vaccine or placebo). V lost 2 bases to trimming and J lost 5 bases, with 9 bases between them. Germline V gene lookup returns CDR1 LNHNV and CDR2 YYDKDF (reference sequence). The CDR3 runs to 13 residues. Study findings and constraints: CD8+ and CD4+ T cells specific for spike reportedly responded with substantial breadth after vaccination.

The data were produced by immunoSEQ multiplex PCR, yet TCRdb's version contains in-frame clones alone and is incomplete. The sample includes some 410,000 clones, approximately 92% of them seen just once. As concerns this clone: Antigen unknown.

The source of this sequence is a person aged 18-60 years who received the Ad26.COV2.S COVID-19 vaccine or a placebo. Sequences were derived from peripheral blood, sampled in a trial of Ad26.COV2.S vaccine versus placebo. The chain employs TRBV15 and TRBJ1-2; D gene ambiguous. The CDR3 bases are TGTGCCACCAGCAGAAGAGAACAATATGGCTACACCTTC. This gives the protein CATSRREQYGYTF.